This TCR beta chain is from a study of T cell responses to AZD1222 COVID-19 vaccine. Across the study: Investigators merged groups given second doses at roughly 4 or roughly 12 weeks. Overall study results and limits: Vaccination with two AZD1222 doses was followed by a rise in Spike-specific TCR breadth and depth. Spike-spanning, vaccine-associated CD4 TCRs were dominant at 160-218 and 743-854. Reports say nearly half of spike-specific TCRs go after unmutated variant regions.

The assay was immunoSEQ multiplex PCR, and TCRdb's table has in-frame clones only and misses some. The sample yields about 150,000 clones, 93% seen once. Germline V lookup: CDR1 MGHRA, CDR2 YSYEKL. V dropped 1 base and J dropped 0 bases, with 10 bases sitting between them. The CDR3 loop spans 16 amino acids. Turning to this clone: The antigen remains unidentified.

Sample: peripheral blood, taken on day 0 of AZD1222 vaccination. This chain joins TRBV4-1 and TRBJ2-1; tentatively, D is TRBD1 or TRBD2 (5 bases each). This TCR came from an adult in good health. The CDR3 protein is CASSQGAGTSYNEQFF. As DNA, the CDR3 is TGCGCCAGCAGCCAAGGGGCTGGGACCTCCTACAATGAGCAGTTCTTC.